This TCR beta chain was identified in a study of blood T cell repertoires in COVID-19. Turning to the study itself: Sites across the United States, Italy and Spain contributed samples from acute and convalescent COVID-19. The analysed material was cDNA or gDNA that came from T cells, B-cell-depleted T cells, or PBMCs.

The CDR3 covers 13 residues. V shed 5 bases and J shed 3 bases, with 10 bases lying between them. Per germline, CDR1 MDHEN and CDR2 SYDVKM. In the study's own analysis: Amplification of reference gene primers provided the estimated nucleated cell counts. The data were produced by immunoSEQ multiplex PCR, yet TCRdb's version contains in-frame clones alone and is incomplete. The DNA was the basis for D and trimming; V, J and clone size are from that table. The table lists 170,000 or so clones, 70% to 90% of them singletons. This sequence originates from a man aged 50-59 years with active or convalescent COVID-19. Sequencing was done on a sample of peripheral blood. The chain joins TRBV28 to TRBJ1-2; possible D gene TRBD1, 5 bases. The CDR3 reads CASSVQAYYGYTF. In DNA, the CDR3 is TGTGCCAGCAGTGTACAGGCCTACTATGGCTACACCTTC.